This T cell receptor beta chain stems from a study of human thymus T cells. Overall study results and limits: What appeared biased in thymic and blood repertoires was the usage of V and J genes.

A word on this clone: What it recognizes is unknown.

The donors were infants in Finland with congenital heart defects, otherwise immunologically healthy. Germline V CDR1 and CDR2: MNHEY, SMNVEV (reference sequence). Trimming shortened V by 5 bases and J by 0 bases, and 11 bases separated the two germline ends. This CDR3 region has 15 residues. Some clones are missing from TCRdb's copy, which holds only in-frame ones; the method was immunoSEQ multiplex PCR. The repertoire holds about 60,000 clones, around 94% seen once, with approximately 5.9% in the top ten. The sequenced sample was blood. The chain employs TRBV27 and TRBJ2-1, with D possibly matching TRBD1 (6 bases). This receptor was taken from a boy under two years old with a congenital heart defect but otherwise immunologically healthy. The CDR3 loop is CASSIDRSSYNEQFF. CDR3 DNA: TGTGCCAGCAGTATCGACAGGAGCTCCTACAATGAGCAGTTCTTC.